The present TCR beta chain was sequenced within a study of CD8 T cells in ankylosing spondylitis. Study-level points and caveats: Ankylosing spondylitis blood appeared to be characterized by a TCR beta motif of eight highly homologous variants. The authors reported significant enrichment of disease-linked clones in matched ankylosing spondylitis synovial fluid. The disease-linked clones had a CD8+ phenotype and low blood frequencies. Earlier studies detected some motif variants in reactive arthritis synovial fluid and blood.

This clonotype was seen many times. The target antigen is unknown. Researchers built TCR beta libraries using quantitative 5'-RACE with molecular barcodes. Each CDR3 protein gets one entry after TCRdb re-called the 5' RACE reads with MiXCR. The repertoire holds about 220,000 distinct CDR3 sequences, with roughly 6.6% as singletons. There are 15 residues in the CDR3. The J segment lost 4 bases and the V segment lost 4 bases, leaving 7 bases of the junction unmatched. Germline V gene sequence: CDR1 SGHRS, CDR2 YFSETQ. The sample comprised blood, either unsorted or a sorted T cell fraction (not recorded which). The clonotype comes from a male donor with ankylosing spondylitis. The chain is built from TRBV5-1 and TRBJ2-3, with 9 bases identical to TRBD1. In DNA, the CDR3 is TGCGCCAGCAGCCCAGGACAGGGGCGCCCAGATACGCAGTATTTT. Protein product: CASSPGQGRPDTQYF.